The next 17 T cell receptor beta chains were all read from a single sample in a study of T cell repertoires in cytomegalovirus infection. TCRdb re-called the reads with MiXCR, one entry per CDR3 protein. Of about 700,000 distinct CDR3 sequences in the sample, 33% were seen once. Antigens of these TCRs are unknown. The specimen was cultured PBMCs, collected from culture after CMV antigen stimulation. All receptors derive from a human donor in good health (CMV status not recorded). Some clones in this sample may be carry-over from other donors' samples.

This clonotype occurred a few times. V is TRBV12-3 or TRBV12-4 and J is TRBJ2-1; no definite D call. V shed 3 bases and J shed 6 bases, with 9 bases lying between them. This CDR3 is built from 13 residues. CDR3: CASSLGRPNEQFF. The CDR3 DNA reads TGTGCCAGCAGTTTGGGTAGACCCAATGAGCAGTTCTTC.

The rearrangement joins TRBV11-2 to TRBJ2-4; D possibly corresponds to TRBD1 (5 bases). CDR1 and CDR2 (germline): SGHAT, FQNNGV. There are 13 residues in the CDR3. The germline V and J ends were trimmed by 3 bases and 10 bases, with 13 bases remaining between them. The CDR3 nucleotides read TGTGCCAGCAGCTTGGTTAGTGGGGCGATTCAGTACTTC. The encoded protein is CASSLVSGAIQYF.

This clonotype was seen a few times. Here the CDR3 reads CASSPSLRQPQHF. In DNA form, the CDR3 reads TGTGCCAGCAGCCCCTCACTTAGACAGCCCCAGCATTTT. The chain recombines TRBV6-5 with TRBJ1-5; the D is unclear. This CDR3 is built from 13 residues. The V end lost 6 bases, the J end lost 7 bases, and 13 bases lay between the germline ends. From germline, CDR1 is MNHEY and CDR2 SVGAGI.

The chain combines TRBV10-3 with TRBJ1-1, with D perhaps matching TRBD1 (6 bases). The ends were cut back, 7 bases at V and 5 bases at J, with 17 bases in the middle. Germline CDR1 ENHRY, CDR2 SYGVKD. This CDR3 contains 14 residues. The CDR3 spells CAIKEGEVRTEAFF. The CDR3 DNA follows: TGTGCCATCAAGGAGGGGGAAGTTCGGACTGAAGCTTTCTTT.

This clonotype was observed at least ten times. The DNA of the CDR3 is TGTGCCAGCAGCTTGTGGGGGAGGCCCACAGATACGCAGTATTTT. Translation: CASSLWGRPTDTQYF. The chain uses TRBV11-2 and TRBJ2-3; D is perhaps TRBD2 (6 bases). Trimming pared 3 bases from V and 2 bases from J, leaving 12 bases between. CDR3 length: 15 residues. Germline CDR1 is SGHAT and CDR2 is FQNNGV.

The chain combines TRBV6-1 with TRBJ1-2; possibly TRBD1 for D (5 bases). Trimming took 4 bases from V and 3 from J, leaving 15 bases between them. Germline V lookup: CDR1 MNHNS, CDR2 SASEGT. This CDR3 comprises 15 residues. The CDR3 bases are TGTGCCAGCAGTGCAACGGATGAGGGGTACTATGGCTACACCTTC. Its translation is CASSATDEGYYGYTF.

This chain connects TRBV7-8 to TRBJ1-4; TRBD1 is a possible D gene (6 bases). The germline V and J ends were trimmed by 4 bases and 10 bases, with 19 bases remaining between them. Germline CDR1 and CDR2: SGHVS and FQNEAQ. The CDR3 runs to 15 residues. The CDR3 DNA reads as TGTGCCAGCAGCTCGTCGGGGGGGCCTAGGGGAAAACTGTTTTTT. Its protein product is CASSSSGGPRGKLFF.

This clonotype was observed a few times. The chain is built from TRBV19 and TRBJ1-1, with D hard to call. This CDR3 contains 16 residues. Germline V gene sequence: CDR1 LNHDA, CDR2 SQIVND (reference sequence). Between the trimmed V and J ends, which lost 6 bases and 0 bases, there was a span of 17 bases. CDR3 protein: CASSPPGRRLNTEAFF. Here the CDR3 DNA reads TGTGCCAGTAGCCCCCCGGGCAGACGACTGAACACTGAAGCTTTCTTT.

Points on this clonotype: At one boundary the junction diverges from the germline segment, which might be a read error. The rearrangement links TRBV7-6 to TRBJ1-2; perhaps TRBD1 as D (6 bases). CDR1 and CDR2 (germline): SGHVS, FNYEAQ. The CDR3 is made up of 16 amino acids. Here the CDR3 DNA reads TGTGCCAGCAGCCTAACCGGGACAAGGATTAACAATGGCTACACCTTC. Amino acids: CASSLTGTRINNGYTF.

This clonotype has only one observation. Since a much larger clone is just one base distant, this may be a read error. The J gene is TRBJ2-5, the V gene TRBV11-2; 8 bases are a match to TRBD2. The CDR3 is 16 residues long. In germline, CDR1 is SGHAT, CDR2 FQNNGV. The CDR3, as DNA: TGTTCCAGCAGCTTACCTCAACTAGCGGCAACAGAGACCCAGTACTTC. Its translation: CSSSLPQLAATETQYF.

This clonotype was picked up a small number of times. This rearrangement joins TRBV6-1 to TRBJ2-7; D may be TRBD2 (5 bases). With 5 bases removed from V and 6 bases from J, the gap between germline ends came to 26 bases. The CDR3 extends over 17 amino acids. CDR1 and CDR2 from the germline V gene are MNHNS and SASEGT. CDR3 sequence (DNA): TGTGCCAGCAGTCCACGTCCCTCGATTGGTCTAGCAGGCGAGCAGTACTTC. Encoded protein: CASSPRPSIGLAGEQYF.

This chain joins TRBV2 and TRBJ1-6, with TRBD1 matching over 7 bases. The CDR3 is made up of 14 amino acids. Germline CDR1 and CDR2: SNHLY and FYNNEI. Trimming cost V 8 bases and J 4 bases; bases outside gene matches: 5. The CDR3 spells CASDRDGYNSPLHF. CDR3 nucleotides: TGTGCCAGCGACAGGGACGGGTATAATTCACCCCTCCACTTT. Variable domain in full (rest from reference TRBV2 and TRBJ1-6): EPEVTQTPSHQVTQMGQEVILRCVPISNHLYFYWYRQILGQKVEFLVSFYNNEISEKSEIFDDQFSVERPDGSNFTLKIRSTKLEDSAMYFCASDRDGYNSPLHFGNGTRLTVT.

This clonotype was counted only a few times. This CDR3 is CSARQSSYEQYF. As DNA, the CDR3 is TGCAGCGCACGACAGAGCTCCTACGAGCAGTACTTC. This chain joins TRBV29-1 and TRBJ2-7; D perhaps matches TRBD1 (5 bases). Germline lookup yields CDR1 SQVTM and CDR2 ANQGSEA. The length of the CDR3 is 12 residues. Deletions cut 7 bases from V and 0 bases from J, with 10 bases between.

J is TRBJ1-2 and V is TRBV28, with a tentative D call TRBD1 (5 bases). V was clipped by 6 bases and J by 8 bases, with 19 bases between them. The germline CDR1 and CDR2 sequences are MDHEN and SYDVKM. The CDR3 is 14 residues long. The CDR3 region has the DNA TGTGCCAGCAGACAGGAGGGACCCCAGAGGGGCTACACCTTC. Amino acid sequence: CASRQEGPQRGYTF.

The table lists this clonotype with many counts. The rearrangement links TRBV7-2 to TRBJ2-4; 12 bases match TRBD1. Germline V gene lookup returns CDR1 SGHTA and CDR2 FQGNSA. Unmatched junction bases numbered 14, after V lost 5 bases and J lost 9 bases. The CDR3 length is 17 residues. The CDR3 bases are TGTGCCAGCAGCCCCCAACCCGCCGGGACAGGGGGCATCATTCAGTACTTC. Its translation: CASSPQPAGTGGIIQYF.

The V and J genes are TRBV4-1 and TRBJ2-5; 10 bases match TRBD2. The CDR3 has 17 residues. V lost 5 bases and J lost 3; bases outside the gene matches: 12. Per the germline V gene, CDR1 is MGHRA and CDR2 is YSYEKL. CDR3 nucleotide sequence: TGCGCCAGCAGCTTCGGGAGAGCGGGAGGGGGCGAAGAGACCCAGTACTTC. Its translation is CASSFGRAGGGEETQYF.

In this sample, this clonotype turned up a few times. This chain links TRBV6-8 with TRBJ1-5; a possible D gene is TRBD1 (5 bases). CDR1 and CDR2 from the germline V gene are MNHGY and SAAAGT. V lost 1 base, J lost 6 bases, and 10 bases lay in between. The CDR3 length is 14 residues. Here the CDR3 reads CASSYLGEGQPQHF. For the CDR3, the DNA is TGTGCCAGCAGTTACTTGGGGGAGGGTCAGCCCCAGCATTTT.